This T cell receptor beta chain stems from a study of blood T cell repertoires in COVID-19. This CDR3 region has 14 residues. In germline, CDR1 is SGHRS, CDR2 YFSETQ. V shed 0 bases and J shed 2 bases, with 9 bases lying between them. The data were produced by immunoSEQ multiplex PCR, yet TCRdb's version contains in-frame clones alone and is incomplete. In the table there are 75,000 to 95,000 clones, around 88% of which are singletons. The sequencing sample was made of peripheral blood. The chain is built from TRBV5-1 and TRBJ2-7, with a possible D match to TRBD1 (6 bases). The receptor was isolated from a woman aged 55-69 years with COVID-19, enrolled during active disease. Here the CDR3 reads CASSLDGQTYEQYF. The CDR3 coding sequence is TGCGCCAGCAGCTTGGATGGACAGACCTACGAGCAGTACTTC.